Shown below are 22 T cell receptor beta chains from a single sample sequenced in a study of identical twins. TCRdb called the 5' RACE reads again in MiXCR, with one record for every CDR3 protein. The repertoire holds 510,000 or so distinct CDR3 sequences, with over 12% as singletons. This sample also belongs to another study, concerning yellow fever vaccine responses in identical twins.

Source material: CD4+ T cells sorted from blood. All receptors derive from a woman aged 18 to 35 in good health.

The chain combines TRBV24-1 with TRBJ2-5; 14 bases are shared with TRBD2. Germline CDR1 KGHDR, CDR2 SFDVKD. The CDR3 extends over 15 amino acids. The V and J ends lost 10 bases and 7 bases, in that order; junction bases with no gene match: 10. CDR3: CATQTSGGAGGTQYF. The DNA of the CDR3 is TGTGCCACGCAGACTAGCGGGGGGGCCGGGGGGACCCAGTACTTC.

This clonotype was counted between two and nine times. The chain is built from TRBV29-1 and TRBJ2-7, with 14 bases aligning to TRBD2. Looked up from germline, CDR1 is SQVTM and CDR2 is ANQGSEA. There are 17 residues in the CDR3. V shed 1 base and J 8 bases; nucleotides not matched to a gene: 13. The CDR3 region has the DNA TGCAGCGTTGAAGGGCCGGGACTAGCGGGAGATTCGTATAAGCAGTACTTC. Residues: CSVEGPGLAGDSYKQYF.

This clonotype was detected a few times. V usage is TRBV20-1 and J usage is TRBJ2-7, with D maybe TRBD2 (6 bases). Germline CDR1 and CDR2: DFQATT and SNEGSKA (reference sequence). This CDR3 contains 13 residues. The V end lost 4 bases, the J end lost 5 bases, and 15 bases lay between the germline ends. The CDR3, as DNA: TGCAGTGCTAAGGGTCCGGGGGTCCACGAGCAGTACTTC. This encodes CSAKGPGVHEQYF.

The chain is built from TRBV7-9 and TRBJ1-4; TRBD1 is a possible D gene (5 bases). Germline values: CDR1 SEHNR, CDR2 FQNEAQ (reference sequence). The ends were cut back, 1 base at V and 6 bases at J, with 9 bases in the middle. The CDR3 covers 14 residues. The CDR3 bases are TGTGCCAGCAGCTTAGGGTCGGGGGATGAAAAACTGTTTTTT. It specifies CASSLGSGDEKLFF.

At least ten counts were recorded for this clonotype. The rearrangement uses TRBV7-3 and TRBJ2-3; D remains unclear. In germline, CDR1 is SGHTA, CDR2 FQGTGA. CDR3 length: 13 amino acids. The V end lost 5 bases, the J end lost 6 bases, and 12 bases lay between the germline ends. CDR3: CASSLLGPDTQYF. The CDR3 DNA reads TGTGCCAGCAGCCTCCTAGGGCCGGATACGCAGTATTTT.

This clonotype was seen a handful of times. The chain has TRBV29-1 and TRBJ2-1; no clear D. The CDR3 is 15 residues long. The ends were cut back, 2 bases at V and 2 bases at J, with 13 bases in the middle. Germline V gene lookup returns CDR1 SQVTM and CDR2 ANQGSEA. The CDR3 sequence: CSVEYGTPTYNEQFF. CDR3 bases: TGCAGCGTTGAATATGGTACCCCTACCTACAATGAGCAGTTCTTC.

This clonotype turned up a few times. The chain links TRBV12-3 or TRBV12-4 to TRBJ2-2, with D uncertain. This CDR3 is built from 13 residues. V lost 8 bases to trimming and J lost 1 base, with 8 bases between them. DNA for the CDR3: TGTGCCAGCCGACACAAGAACACCGGGGAGCTGTTTTTT. Its translation is CASRHKNTGELFF.

This clonotype occurred a few times. The V and J genes are TRBV10-3 and TRBJ2-1; a possible D gene is TRBD2 (5 bases). Per the germline V gene, CDR1 is ENHRY and CDR2 is SYGVKD. This CDR3 has 14 residues. V lost 6 bases and J 7 bases, leaving 16 bases between the germline ends. CDR3 residues: CAIRDFTTQNEQFF. The DNA for the CDR3 is TGTGCCATCAGGGACTTCACTACCCAAAATGAGCAGTTCTTC.

The chain couples TRBV25-1 to TRBJ2-1; D unresolved. This CDR3 region has 16 residues. Trimming shortened V by 1 base and J by 0 bases, and 10 bases separated the two germline ends. Germline V gives CDR1 MGHDK, CDR2 SYGVNS. The CDR3 here is CASSELGTTSYNEQFF. DNA for the CDR3: TGTGCCAGCAGTGAATTGGGCACCACCTCCTACAATGAGCAGTTCTTC. The variable domain in full, with the rest retrieved from reference TRBV25-1 and TRBJ2-1, is EADIYQTPRYLVIGTGKKITLECSQTMGHDKMYWYQQDPGMELHLIHYSYGVNSTEKGDLSSESTVSRIRTEHFPLTLESARPSHTSQYLCASSELGTTSYNEQFFGPGTRLTVL.

The chain joins TRBV5-1 to TRBJ2-7; TRBD2 matches at 7 bases. The CDR3 sequence is 16 residues long. Per germline, CDR1 SGHRS and CDR2 YFSETQ. V shed 0 bases, J shed 4 bases, and the junction held 10 bases outside the gene matches. The CDR3 region has the DNA TGCGCCAGCAGCTTGGCTGTAGGGAGGGAGAAATACGAGCAGTACTTC. Protein: CASSLAVGREKYEQYF.

The V and J genes are TRBV4-2 and TRBJ2-7, with TRBD2 matching over 10 bases. Per the germline V gene, CDR1 is LGHNA and CDR2 is YNFKEQ. This CDR3 comprises 16 residues. V lost 0 bases, J lost 6 bases, and 8 bases stayed unmatched. The CDR3 DNA reads TGTGCCAGCAGCCAAGATCGGAGCGGGAGGGCATTCGAGCAGTACTTC. It encodes CASSQDRSGRAFEQYF.

Only a few counts were recorded for this clonotype. The rearrangement uses TRBV5-1 and TRBJ2-2, with D perhaps TRBD2 (7 bases). The germline V and J ends were trimmed by 7 bases and 6 bases, with 13 bases remaining between them. The CDR3 has 13 amino acids. In germline, CDR1 is SGHRS, CDR2 YFSETQ. As DNA, the CDR3 is TGCGCCAGCGGGGGCGCGGGGGCCGGGGAGCTGTTTTTT. This codes for CASGGAGAGELFF. Based on the CDR3 plus reference TRBV5-1 and TRBJ2-2, the full variable domain is KAGVTQTPRYLIKTRGQQVTLSCSPISGHRSVSWYQQTPGQGLQFLFEYFSETQRNKGNFPGRFSGRQFSNSRSEMNVSTLELGDSALYLCASGGAGAGELFFGEGSRLTVL.

V usage is TRBV5-8 and J usage is TRBJ2-5; possibly TRBD2 for D (5 bases). The ends were cut back, 3 bases at V and 4 bases at J, with 16 bases in the middle. The CDR3 runs to 15 residues. Germline CDR1 reads SGHTS; CDR2 reads YDEGEE. This chain's CDR3 is CASSWTTSGGETQYF. The CDR3 coding sequence is TGTGCCAGCAGCTGGACGACTTCTGGAGGAGAGACCCAGTACTTC.

This clonotype was recorded a few times. The V gene is TRBV6-1, the J gene TRBJ1-4, with 7 bases aligning to TRBD1. V dropped 0 bases and J dropped 7; count of bases not matched to a gene: 5. Germline assignment: CDR1 MNHNS and CDR2 SASEGT. This CDR3 region has 15 residues. The CDR3 bases are TGTGCCAGCAGTGAAGCGACAGGGAAGGGTGAAAAACTGTTTTTT. Its translation: CASSEATGKGEKLFF.

The V and J genes are TRBV25-1 and TRBJ1-2; 11 nucleotides match TRBD1. CDR1 is MGHDK, CDR2 SYGVNS, per germline. The CDR3 has 13 amino acids. After removal of 6 bases from V and 9 bases from J, the junction contained 6 bases not matched to a gene. This chain's CDR3 is CASSEDRGRRYTF. The CDR3 region has the DNA TGTGCCAGCAGCGAGGACAGGGGGCGTCGCTACACCTTC.

The V and J genes are TRBV7-2 and TRBJ2-7; perhaps TRBD2 as D (5 bases). Germline loops: CDR1 SGHTA, CDR2 FQGNSA. The CDR3 is 12 amino acids. Trimming left V 2 bases short and J 5 bases short, with 7 bases between. CDR3 in amino acids: CASSLIGDEQYF. As DNA, the CDR3 is TGTGCCAGCAGCTTAATCGGGGACGAGCAGTACTTC. Using reference TRBV7-2 and TRBJ2-7 for the parts outside the CDR3, the full variable domain is GAGVSQSPSNKVTEKGKDVELRCDPISGHTALYWYRQSLGQGLEFLIYFQGNSAPDKSGLPSDRFSAERTGGSVSTLTIQRTQQEDSAVYLCASSLIGDEQYFGPGTRLTVT.

This chain joins TRBV11-1 and TRBJ2-7; no definite D call. Germline CDR1 is SGHAT and CDR2 is FQDESV (reference sequence). This CDR3 spans 14 amino acids. Trimming took off 2 bases at V and 9 bases at J, with 17 bases between the two ends. CDR3 region: CASSLSADLRGQYF. Here the CDR3 DNA reads TGTGCCAGCAGCTTATCGGCCGATCTACGAGGGCAGTACTTC.

This clonotype appeared a few times. The chain carries TRBV20-1 and TRBJ2-3; D perhaps matches TRBD1 (6 bases). CDR1 and CDR2 (germline): DFQATT, SNEGSKA (reference sequence). The germline V and J ends were trimmed by 6 bases and 0 bases, with 19 bases remaining between them. This CDR3 is built from 16 residues. This CDR3 reads CSAGVLWGLSTDTQYF. The CDR3 region has the DNA TGCAGTGCAGGGGTCCTCTGGGGGCTCAGCACAGATACGCAGTATTTT.

This clonotype turned up a few times. The chain is built from TRBV9 and TRBJ2-3; D might be TRBD1 (5 bases). V was cut by 1 base and J by 5 bases, with 17 bases left in between. This CDR3 comprises 16 residues. Germline CDR1 reads SGDLS; CDR2 reads YYNGEE. The CDR3 DNA reads as TGTGCCAGCAGCGTACGGGTAAATGGAAGGGGAGATACGCAGTATTTT. Translating it yields CASSVRVNGRGDTQYF.

CDR3 nucleotides: TGTGCCAGCACCAGGGGTAGCGGAGGTGAGCAGTACTTC. It encodes CASTRGSGGEQYF. The chain joins TRBV6-1 to TRBJ2-7; D could derive from TRBD1 or TRBD2 (6 bases each). The CDR3 totals 13 residues. The V end lost 7 bases, the J end lost 7 bases, and 17 bases lay between the germline ends. CDR1 and CDR2 from the germline V gene are MNHNS and SASEGT.

This clonotype was observed at least ten times. This sequence joins TRBV12-3 or TRBV12-4 and TRBJ2-1, with 15 bases identical to TRBD2. V gave up 5 bases and J gave up 10 bases; unmatched junction bases: 12. The CDR3 length is 17 residues. DNA of the CDR3: TGTGCCAGCAGTCCGCCAGGGACTAGCGGGAGGCACGGCGAGCAGTTCTTC. Amino acids: CASSPPGTSGRHGEQFF.

This clonotype was seen only a few times. The rearrangement links TRBV5-4 to TRBJ2-5, with 10 bases matching TRBD2. The CDR3 runs to 16 residues. CDR1 is SGHNT and CDR2 is YYREEE in the germline V gene (reference sequence). Trimming at V came to 5 bases and at J to 2 bases, leaving 9 bases not matched to a gene. The CDR3 spells CASREDLAGEQETQYF. CDR3 bases: TGTGCCAGCAGAGAAGACCTAGCGGGAGAACAAGAGACCCAGTACTTC.